The 28 T cell receptor beta chains below all came from one sample that was sequenced in a study of CD8 T cells in Susac syndrome. After extraction with the RNeasy kit, about 0.45 to 1 ug of the RNA was reverse transcribed using random hexamers. TCRdb re-called the immunoSEQ multiplex PCR reads through MiXCR, storing one row per CDR3 protein. The table records hundreds of thousands of distinct CDR3 sequences, 92% of them present only once. Sequencing was done on a sample of CD8+ T cells from PBMCs. These receptor sequences come from a human donor with multiple sclerosis.

Only one count was recorded for this clonotype. The rearrangement links TRBV29-1 to TRBJ2-7; 7 bases are a match to TRBD2. The germline CDR1 and CDR2 sequences are SQVTM and ANQGSEA. With V trimmed by 7 bases and J by 4 bases, 4 bases remained unmatched. The CDR3 totals 11 residues. The CDR3 region has the DNA TGCAGCGGGGGAGGGGTTTACGAGCAGTACTTC. Protein sequence: CSGGGVYEQYF.

Written as DNA, the CDR3 is TGTGCCAGCAGTCCCCTTCTCGAAAGCAATCAGCCCCAGCATTTT. It encodes CASSPLLESNQPQHF. V gene TRBV28 combines with J gene TRBJ1-5; D not resolved. CDR3 length equals 15 residues. Germline CDR1 is MDHEN and CDR2 is SYDVKM. V lost 5 bases and J lost 1, with 12 bases in between. The full variable domain, its missing parts supplied by reference TRBV28 and TRBJ1-5, is DVKVTQSSRYLVKRTGEKVFLECVQDMDHENMFWYRQDPGLGLRLIYFSYDVKMKEKGDIPEGYSVSREKKERFSLILESASTNQTSMYLCASSPLLESNQPQHFGDGTRLSIL.

V and J are TRBV12-3 or TRBV12-4 and TRBJ1-2; 10 positions agree with TRBD1. Trimming removed 5 bases from V and 2 bases from J; junction bases left unmatched: 5. This CDR3 is 15 amino acids long. The CDR3 sequence is CASSTGTGANYGYTF. CDR3 DNA: TGTGCCAGCAGTACCGGGACAGGGGCAAACTATGGCTACACCTTC.

This clonotype was found once. The rearrangement joins TRBV14 to TRBJ2-3; D call uncertain. Trimming took off 1 base at V and 0 bases at J, with 2 bases between the two ends. Germline V gives CDR1 SGHDN, CDR2 FVKESK. The CDR3 covers 13 residues. CDR3 sequence: CASSQGSTDTQYF. The CDR3 bases are TGTGCCAGCAGCCAAGGCAGCACAGATACGCAGTATTTT.

The chain uses TRBV5-1 and TRBJ2-7; 9 bases are a match to TRBD2. CDR1 is SGHRS and CDR2 is YFSETQ in the germline V gene. Trimming at V came to 0 bases and at J to 4 bases, leaving 2 bases not matched to a gene. This CDR3 spans 14 amino acids. The CDR3 region is CASSLAREGYEQYF. The CDR3 DNA follows: TGCGCCAGCAGCTTGGCGCGGGAGGGATACGAGCAGTACTTC.

The chain combines TRBV27 with TRBJ1-5; 8 positions match TRBD1. J was trimmed by 7 bases and V by 4 bases; bases with no gene match: 3. CDR1 and CDR2 from the germline V gene are MNHEY and SMNVEV (reference sequence). CDR3 length: 13 amino acids. The CDR3 loop is CASSWGQAQPQHF. The CDR3 DNA reads as TGTGCCAGCAGTTGGGGACAGGCCCAGCCCCAGCATTTT.

The chain combines TRBV6-5 with TRBJ1-5; tentative D call: TRBD1 (5 bases). The CDR3 is made up of 15 amino acids. Trimming took 0 bases from V and 4 from J, leaving 10 bases between them. Germline V gene lookup returns CDR1 MNHEY and CDR2 SVGAGI. CDR3 nucleotide sequence: TGTGCCAGCAGTTACTCGGGGCGGCCAAATCAGCCCCAGCATTTT. Translation gives CASSYSGRPNQPQHF.

This sequence joins TRBV27 and TRBJ2-2; TRBD2 might be the D (5 bases). CDR1 is MNHEY and CDR2 is SMNVEV in the germline V gene (reference sequence). The length of the CDR3 is 14 residues. Trimming cost V 3 bases and J 3 bases, with 8 bases left between them. As DNA, the CDR3 is TGTGCCAGCAGTTTTGGGCGGGACACCGGGGAGCTGTTTTTT. Residues: CASSFGRDTGELFF.

V gene TRBV7-9 combines with J gene TRBJ2-5; TRBD2 matches at 10 bases. Trimming at V came to 5 bases and at J to 3 bases, leaving 12 bases not matched to a gene. This CDR3 is built from 17 residues. Per the germline V gene, CDR1 is SEHNR and CDR2 is FQNEAQ (reference sequence). CDR3 in DNA: TGTGCCAGCAGCCTACCCGTAGCGGGAGGAGAGGAAGAGACCCAGTACTTC. Protein sequence: CASSLPVAGGEEETQYF.

V and J are TRBV25-1 and TRBJ2-7; possibly TRBD1 for D (6 bases). The CDR3 is made up of 13 amino acids. The ends were cut back, 8 bases at V and 4 bases at J, with 15 bases in the middle. Per the germline V gene, CDR1 is MGHDK and CDR2 is SYGVNS. The CDR3 bases are TGTGCCAGCGGCCCAGGGGTAGGGTACGAGCAGTACTTC. It specifies CASGPGVGYEQYF.

This rearrangement joins TRBV3-1 to TRBJ1-1; D may be TRBD1 (5 bases). The CDR3 contains 14 residues. V gave up 5 bases and J gave up 11 bases, with 21 bases separating them. Germline V gene data show CDR1 as LGHDT and CDR2 as YNNKEL (reference sequence). The CDR3 region is CASSTPAGEDRAFF. Here the CDR3 DNA reads TGTGCCAGCAGCACACCCGCGGGGGAGGATAGGGCTTTCTTT.

This clonotype has just one count. This chain connects TRBV29-1 to TRBJ2-7, with 11 bases matching TRBD2. CDR3 length: 13 residues. The germline V gene has CDR1 SQVTM and CDR2 ANQGSEA. The V gene end was trimmed by 7 bases and the J gene end by 4 bases; junction bases not matched to a gene: 6. The CDR3 loop is CSGMTSGTYEQYF. In DNA, the CDR3 is TGCAGCGGCATGACTAGCGGGACTTACGAGCAGTACTTC.

This clonotype was recorded a few times. The rearrangement joins TRBV7-2 to TRBJ2-1; D not resolved. CDR1 is SGHTA, CDR2 FQGNSA, per germline. The CDR3 length is 11 residues. V was shortened by 2 bases and J by 9 bases, with 5 bases between the two germline ends. CDR3 sequence (DNA): TGTGCCAGCAGCTTAATGGGTGAGCAGTTCTTC. It yields the protein CASSLMGEQFF.

DNA of the CDR3: TGTGCCAGCAGCTTAGCCCTTGGGGTTCAGGGGCAGTTCTTC. Its protein is CASSLALGVQGQFF. This chain uses TRBV7-9 with TRBJ2-1, with D maybe TRBD1 (5 bases). The length of the CDR3 is 14 residues. Trimming took 0 bases from V and 12 from J, leaving 15 bases between them. The germline gives CDR1 SEHNR, CDR2 FQNEAQ (reference sequence).

V is TRBV4-2 and J is TRBJ1-2, with D uncertain. With 2 bases removed from V and 3 bases from J, the gap between germline ends came to 10 bases. The CDR3 sequence is 14 residues long. Germline-derived CDR1 and CDR2 are LGHNA and YNFKEQ. CDR3 bases: TGTGCCAGCAGCCAATTGGGGATCGACTATGGCTACACCTTC. Translating gives CASSQLGIDYGYTF.

The genes are TRBV3-1 and TRBJ2-3; D could derive from TRBD1 or TRBD2 (5 bases each). This CDR3 region has 17 residues. Germline CDR1 and CDR2: LGHDT and YNNKEL (reference sequence). Trimming left V 0 bases short and J 6 bases short, with 19 bases between. The CDR3 loop reads CASSQDSGAAWGDTQYF. The CDR3 DNA is TGTGCCAGCAGCCAAGATTCGGGTGCGGCCTGGGGGGATACGCAGTATTTT.

CDR3 nucleotide sequence: TGTGCCAGCAGCAAGGGAAGGGGGACTAGCGGGATCTGGAGGGAGCTGTTTTTT. This encodes CASSKGRGTSGIWRELFF. The chain links TRBV21-1 to TRBJ2-2; the table assigns TRBD2, which was not confirmed against the DNA. TRBV21-1 has pseudogene status. The CDR3 totals 18 residues.

The chain links TRBV30 to TRBJ2-7; no reliable D call. The CDR3 is made up of 12 amino acids. CDR1 is GTSNPN and CDR2 is SVGIG in the germline V gene (reference sequence). The germline V and J ends were trimmed by 1 base and 1 base, with 5 bases remaining between them. For the CDR3, the DNA is TGTGCCTGGAGTGGCCATTCCTACGAGCAGTACTTC. Translation: CAWSGHSYEQYF.

The V gene is TRBV7-9, the J gene TRBJ1-5, with a tentative D call TRBD1 (5 bases). Looked up from germline, CDR1 is SEHNR and CDR2 is FQNEAQ (reference sequence). The CDR3 loop spans 16 amino acids. Trimming pared 1 base from V and 1 base from J, leaving 11 bases between. In DNA, the CDR3 is TGTGCCAGCAGCTTAGGTTGGGGGGGGAGCAATCAGCCCCAGCATTTT. This gives the protein CASSLGWGGSNQPQHF.

The V gene is TRBV7-9, the J gene TRBJ1-2, with a possible D match to TRBD1 (6 bases). Germline V gene lookup returns CDR1 SEHNR and CDR2 FQNEAQ (reference sequence). The CDR3 is 16 amino acids. Trimming removed 5 bases from V and 6 bases from J, with 22 bases in between. CDR3 sequence (DNA): TGTGCCAGCAGCCCAATTCTCCAGGGGACCTTGAATGGCTACACCTTC. Residues: CASSPILQGTLNGYTF.

This clonotype has only one observation. The chain is built from TRBV4-3 and TRBJ1-2; TRBD1 might be the D (5 bases). Germline assignment: CDR1 LGHNA and CDR2 YSLEER. Trimming cost V 0 bases and J 8 bases, with 19 bases left between them. The CDR3 loop spans 16 amino acids. CDR3 residues: CASSQERVRDPGGYTF. As DNA, the CDR3 is TGCGCCAGCAGCCAAGAAAGAGTTAGGGACCCGGGGGGCTACACCTTC.

This clonotype came up once. The chain is built from TRBV19 and TRBJ1-1; 8 bases are a match to TRBD1. Germline assignment: CDR1 LNHDA and CDR2 SQIVND (reference sequence). V lost 1 base, J lost 6 bases, and 4 bases stayed unmatched. This CDR3 is 14 amino acids long. In DNA form, the CDR3 reads TGTGCCAGTAGTATAGCTACAGGGGGAGCTGAAGCTTTCTTT. Translation gives CASSIATGGAEAFF.

The chain combines TRBV20-1 with TRBJ1-2, with a weak D call TRBD1 (6 bases). Germline loops: CDR1 DFQATT, CDR2 SNEGSKA (reference sequence). Trimming removed 8 bases at V and 6 bases at J, with 22 bases between. This CDR3 spans 14 amino acids. CDR3 region: CSQDMAAEGDGYTF. The CDR3 region has the DNA TGCAGTCAGGACATGGCCGCCGAGGGGGATGGCTACACCTTC.

This chain joins TRBV5-1 and TRBJ1-2; no reliable D call. From germline, CDR1 is SGHRS and CDR2 YFSETQ. This CDR3 is 18 amino acids long. Trimming cost V 1 base and J 0 bases, with 19 bases left between them. Here the CDR3 reads CASSLFFKGGDANYGYTF. CDR3 DNA: TGCGCCAGCAGCTTGTTTTTTAAGGGAGGAGACGCTAACTATGGCTACACCTTC.

CDR3 nucleotides: TGCGCCAGCAGCTCAGAACAGGGCTCCTACGAGCAGTACTTC. Amino acid sequence: CASSSEQGSYEQYF. The chain combines TRBV5-1 with TRBJ2-7, with a possible D match to TRBD1 (6 bases). The germline V gene has CDR1 SGHRS and CDR2 YFSETQ. Trimming cost V 3 bases and J 0 bases, with 10 bases left between them. The CDR3 totals 14 residues.

This chain connects TRBV12-3 or TRBV12-4 to TRBJ2-7, with a weak D call TRBD1 (6 bases). This CDR3 has 14 residues. Between the trimmed V and J ends, which lost 4 bases and 0 bases, there was a span of 10 bases. As DNA, the CDR3 is TGTGCCAGCAGTTCCAGGGACATCTCCTACGAGCAGTACTTC. It yields the protein CASSSRDISYEQYF.

This clonotype has a handful of counts. The rearrangement joins TRBV5-1 to TRBJ2-7; 7 bases agree with TRBD1. The V segment lost 1 base and the J segment 3 bases; nucleotides outside the gene matches: 1. The CDR3 runs to 13 residues. Germline-derived CDR1 and CDR2 are SGHRS and YFSETQ. CDR3 DNA: TGCGCCAGCAGCTTGACAGGGGTCTACGAGCAGTACTTC. Amino acids: CASSLTGVYEQYF.

The V call is TRBV10-3, the J call TRBJ2-3, with a possible D match to TRBD1 (6 bases). Germline V gives CDR1 ENHRY, CDR2 SYGVKD. The CDR3 loop spans 16 amino acids. V was shortened by 0 bases and J by 1 base, with 11 bases between the two germline ends. The CDR3 spells CAISESGGEGTDTQYF. The CDR3 DNA reads as TGTGCCATCAGTGAGTCTGGGGGCGAGGGCACAGATACGCAGTATTTT.